The 10 T cell receptor beta chains below all came from one sample that was sequenced in a study of T cell responses to AZD1222 COVID-19 vaccine. Data came from immunoSEQ multiplex PCR; TCRdb stores just in-frame clones and leaves some out. The data contain fewer than 110,000 clones, approximately 90% of them seen just once; the ten biggest clones take up 3.5% to 4.5%. This specimen was peripheral blood, taken on day 0 of AZD1222 vaccination. The receptors were sampled from an adult in good health.

This clone was recorded a few times. The V call is TRBV4-3, the J call TRBJ2-7; 12 bases agree with TRBD2. Germline lookup yields CDR1 LGHNA and CDR2 YSLEER. This CDR3 region has 16 residues. V was clipped by 0 bases and J by 2 bases; unmatched bases: 2. The CDR3 spells CASSQDRTSGAYEQYF. CDR3 sequence (DNA): TGCGCCAGCAGCCAAGATAGGACTAGCGGGGCCTACGAGCAGTACTTC.

The J gene is TRBJ2-1, the V gene TRBV5-1, with 14 bases lining up with TRBD2. CDR3 length equals 17 residues. V lost 4 bases and J lost 0; bases outside the gene matches: 3. In germline, CDR1 is SGHRS, CDR2 YFSETQ. In DNA, the CDR3 is TGCGCCAGCAGCCCCGGGACTAGCGGGAGCTCCTACAATGAGCAGTTCTTC. Translating it yields CASSPGTSGSSYNEQFF.

J is TRBJ1-5 and V is TRBV5-5; weak D call: TRBD1 (5 bases). Germline assignment: CDR1 SGHKS and CDR2 YYEKEE (reference sequence). The CDR3 loop spans 13 amino acids. Trimming shortened V by 0 bases and J by 11 bases, and 12 bases separated the two germline ends. The DNA for the CDR3 is TGTGCCAGCAGCTTGGGGGGCGAGTTAGCCCAGCATTTT. This codes for CASSLGGELAQHF.

This clone was recorded at least ten times. This chain uses TRBV29-1 with TRBJ2-7; the D gene is possibly TRBD2 (5 bases). Germline CDR1 SQVTM, CDR2 ANQGSEA. V lost 6 bases and J 0 bases, leaving 12 bases between the germline ends. CDR3 length: 13 residues. CDR3 protein: CSVWTPSSYEQYF. CDR3 nucleotide sequence: TGCAGCGTCTGGACTCCCAGCTCCTACGAGCAGTACTTC.

The V and J genes are TRBV15 and TRBJ2-5; D is ambiguous. Per germline, CDR1 LNHNV and CDR2 YYDKDF (reference sequence). CDR3 length: 12 amino acids. V lost 5 bases to trimming and J lost 5 bases, with 9 bases between them. The CDR3, as DNA: TGTGCCACCAGCTACATAGGGGAGACCCAGTACTTC. This codes for CATSYIGETQYF.

The chain is built from TRBV27 and TRBJ1-2; D is ambiguous. The germline V and J ends were trimmed by 6 bases and 8 bases, with 16 bases remaining between them. CDR3 length: 13 residues. Germline V gene sequence: CDR1 MNHEY, CDR2 SMNVEV (reference sequence). In DNA, the CDR3 is TGTGCCAGCAGCACCCGTGGGCTCTCGGGCTACACCTTC. Translating it yields CASSTRGLSGYTF.

This chain links TRBV9 with TRBJ2-7; a weak D match, TRBD2 (5 bases). The germline V gene has CDR1 SGDLS and CDR2 YYNGEE. This CDR3 is 14 amino acids long. The V gene lost 0 bases and the J gene lost 6 bases, with 13 bases spanning the gap. CDR3 loop: CASSVGGSSGEQYF. The DNA of the CDR3 is TGTGCCAGCAGCGTAGGCGGGTCGTCCGGCGAGCAGTACTTC. The variable domain in full, completed from reference TRBV9 and TRBJ2-7, reads DSGVTQTPKHLITATGQRVTLRCSPRSGDLSVYWYQQSLDQGLQFLIQYYNGEERAKGNILERFSAQQFPDLHSELNLSSLELGDSALYFCASSVGGSSGEQYFGPGTRLTVT.

This rearrangement joins TRBV10-1 to TRBJ2-3; no firm D call. The V end lost 0 bases, the J end lost 1 base, and 11 bases lay between the germline ends. The CDR3 has 16 residues. Germline CDR1 WNHNN, CDR2 SYGVQD (reference sequence). This chain's CDR3 is CASSESETVGTDTQYF. The CDR3 DNA sequence: TGCGCCAGCAGTGAGTCAGAGACGGTGGGCACAGATACGCAGTATTTT.

This rearrangement joins TRBV5-5 to TRBJ1-1; TRBD1 might be the D (5 bases). The CDR3 totals 13 residues. Germline V CDR1 and CDR2: SGHKS, YYEKEE (reference sequence). V was pared by 4 bases and J by 2 bases, with 9 bases between. The CDR3 DNA follows: TGTGCCAGCAGCCCGGGACTCAACACTGAAGCTTTCTTT. As protein: CASSPGLNTEAFF.

CDR3 in amino acids: CASSEGQGLYGYTF. CDR3 bases: TGTGCCAGCAGCGAGGGACAGGGACTATATGGCTACACCTTC. The chain links TRBV9 to TRBJ1-2, with 9 bases aligning to TRBD1. Germline CDR1 reads SGDLS; CDR2 reads YYNGEE. Trimming removed 3 bases from V and 5 bases from J; junction bases left unmatched: 5. This CDR3 is 14 amino acids long. The full variable domain, completed using reference TRBV9 and TRBJ1-2, is DSGVTQTPKHLITATGQRVTLRCSPRSGDLSVYWYQQSLDQGLQFLIQYYNGEERAKGNILERFSAQQFPDLHSELNLSSLELGDSALYFCASSEGQGLYGYTFGSGTRLTVV.